This TCR beta chain was sequenced for a study of naive and memory T cell subsets. Notes on the study in general: Gini index rose across naive, CM, EM and EMRA in CD4 and CD8. Naive repertoires, especially CD8, held a few larger clonotypes, possibly memory cells re-expressing CD45RA.

Both TRBC1 and TRBC2 were covered by a beta constant-region primer of two equimolar oligonucleotides. Nested alpha and beta constant-region primers with the SP2 primer drove four PCR rounds on ligated cDNA. Via MiXCR, TCRdb re-called the UMI-ligation and nested PCR reads, giving one row per CDR3 protein. The sample contains more than 120,000 distinct CDR3 sequences, under 25% of which appear only once. Four subsets defined by CD45RA and CD27 were sorted after CD3, CD4, CD8 and live/dead staining. The CDR3 is made up of 16 amino acids. Germline loops: CDR1 MDHEN, CDR2 SYDVKM. V lost 8 bases and J lost 1; bases outside the gene matches: 12. This clonotype showed up many times. Its antigen is not identified.

The chain carries TRBV28 and TRBJ2-5; 8 bases are a match to TRBD1. Sequenced: naive CD8+ T cells from blood. This TCR came from a human donor in good health. CDR3 amino acids: CASHTRGTGRQETQYF. The CDR3 bases are TGTGCCAGCCACACCCGTGGGACAGGACGCCAAGAGACCCAGTACTTC.